The sequence of this T cell receptor (beta chain) was determined in a study of shared clonotypes between healthy human individuals. J lost 4 bases, V lost 9 bases, and 23 bases had no gene match. The germline gives CDR1 LNHDA, CDR2 SQIVND (reference sequence). The CDR3 covers 19 residues. Positively selected for CCR7, the CD45RO-negative cells used as naive CD8 cells excluded terminally differentiated effector memory CD45RA+ cells. Only in-frame clones appear in the TCRdb table, and some are missing; sequencing was by immunoSEQ multiplex PCR. The table includes about 2,200,000 clones, roughly 91% detected once.

The sequenced sample consisted of naive CD8+ T cells from PBMCs. This receptor was obtained from a man aged 18 to 30 in good health. Some clones in this sample may be carry-over from other donors' samples. The V gene is TRBV19, the J gene TRBJ1-4; 7 bases map to TRBD1. CDR3: CASGLVKITKGQNNEKLFF. In nucleotides, the CDR3 is TGTGCCAGCGGACTGGTCAAAATCACGAAGGGACAGAATAATGAAAAACTGTTTTTT.